Listed here are 15 T cell receptor beta chains from one sample, sequenced in a study of T cell repertoires in cytomegalovirus infection. TCRdb redid the calling of the reads with MiXCR, one entry per CDR3 protein. The sample lists some 800,000 distinct CDR3 sequences; roughly 29% were seen once. These receptors have no known antigen. Material: cultured CD8+ T cells from PBMCs, obtained from culture after CMV antigen stimulation. The receptors derive from a human donor in good health (CMV status not recorded). Some clones in this sample may be carry-over from other donors' samples.

The V and J genes are TRBV7-6 and TRBJ2-2; D gene uncertain. The V and J ends lost 1 base and 3 bases respectively, with 9 bases between them. The CDR3 is 15 residues long. Germline V CDR1 and CDR2: SGHVS, FNYEAQ. CDR3 sequence: CASSLGQRDTGELFF. The CDR3 DNA follows: TGTGCCAGCAGCTTAGGCCAGCGAGACACCGGGGAGCTGTTTTTT.

This clonotype was counted between two and nine times. The J gene is TRBJ2-5, the V gene TRBV7-9; D is undetermined. CDR3 length equals 11 residues. Germline V lookup: CDR1 SEHNR, CDR2 FQNEAQ (reference sequence). V dropped 8 bases and J dropped 1 base, with 5 bases sitting between them. The CDR3 sequence is CASPGQETQYF. The CDR3 nucleotides are TGTGCCAGCCCAGGCCAAGAGACCCAGTACTTC.

This clonotype has a count of ten or more. This rearrangement joins TRBV7-6 to TRBJ1-6; D not resolved. The CDR3 totals 12 residues. Trimming stripped 5 bases from V and 5 bases from J, with 4 bases between. Germline V gives CDR1 SGHVS, CDR2 FNYEAQ. As DNA, the CDR3 is TGTGCCAGCAGCCAAAATAATTCACCCCTCCACTTT. Amino acid sequence: CASSQNNSPLHF.

CDR3 residues: CASSSGQHQPQHF. The CDR3 DNA follows: TGTGCCAGCAGCTCGGGACAGCATCAGCCCCAGCATTTT. The rearrangement links TRBV14 to TRBJ1-5; 7 bases agree with TRBD1. This CDR3 has 13 amino acids. Germline V gene data show CDR1 as SGHDN and CDR2 as FVKESK. V shed 5 bases, J shed 5 bases, and the junction held 3 bases outside the gene matches.

This chain links TRBV2 with TRBJ2-1, with D possibly TRBD1 on 6 matching bases. Germline-derived CDR1 and CDR2 are SNHLY and FYNNEI. Trimming took off 8 bases at V and 0 bases at J, with 14 bases between the two ends. The length of the CDR3 is 15 residues. The CDR3 DNA sequence: TGTGCCAGCCTACCGGACAGTCCCTCCTACAATGAGCAGTTCTTC. Translation: CASLPDSPSYNEQFF.

In nucleotides, the CDR3 is TGTGCCAGCAGCTCGGAGGGGGCCCTCCACTTT. Translation: CASSSEGALHF. This rearrangement joins TRBV7-2 to TRBJ1-6; TRBD1 might be the D (6 bases). The CDR3 has 11 residues. V was shortened by 4 bases and J by 14 bases, with 9 bases between the two germline ends. Germline assignment: CDR1 SGHTA and CDR2 FQGNSA.

The chain combines TRBV6-5 with TRBJ1-1; D is unresolved. The CDR3 has 15 amino acids. The germline V gene encodes CDR1 MNHEY and CDR2 SVGAGI. Trimming cost V 3 bases and J 6 bases, with 17 bases left between them. CDR3 residues: CASSYSGLKGPEAFF. Written as DNA, the CDR3 is TGTGCCAGCAGTTATTCCGGCCTGAAAGGCCCTGAAGCTTTCTTT.

The rearrangement uses TRBV10-3 and TRBJ2-1; D is possibly TRBD1 (5 bases). Trimming left V 5 bases short and J 2 bases short, with 7 bases between. CDR3 length: 13 amino acids. The germline gives CDR1 ENHRY, CDR2 SYGVKD. The CDR3 DNA follows: TGTGCCATCAGTTCAGGGACCTACAATGAGCAGTTCTTC. Amino acids: CAISSGTYNEQFF.

This rearrangement joins TRBV7-4 to TRBJ2-7; D might be TRBD1 or TRBD2, each matching 5 bases. The CDR3 runs to 16 residues. Germline V gene lookup returns CDR1 SGHVT and CDR2 SQSDAQ. Trimming removed 1 base at V and 2 bases at J, with 15 bases between. CDR3 nucleotides: TGTGCCAGCAGCTTAGAACTTAGGGACGTCGCCTACGAGCAGTACGTC. This gives the protein CASSLELRDVAYEQYV.

J is TRBJ1-2 and V is TRBV27; TRBD1 aligns across 9 bases. V dropped 6 bases and J dropped 2; count of bases not matched to a gene: 4. The CDR3 length is 14 residues. The germline gives CDR1 MNHEY, CDR2 SMNVEV (reference sequence). The CDR3 DNA is TGTGCCAGCAGGGGGACAGGGTCAAACTATGGCTACACCTTC. It codes for CASRGTGSNYGYTF.

In DNA, the CDR3 is TGTGCCAGCAGATATAATAGCAATCAGCCCCAGCATTTT. This sequence encodes CASRYNSNQPQHF. The chain combines TRBV6-5 with TRBJ1-5; D gene unclear. The CDR3 sequence is 13 residues long. V lost 6 bases and J lost 0, with 6 bases in between. CDR1 and CDR2 (germline): MNHEY, SVGAGI.

This clonotype was counted many times. CDR3 in amino acids: CASYGKRGGSYNEQFF. CDR3 nucleotide sequence: TGTGCCAGCTATGGCAAGCGGGGAGGCTCCTACAATGAGCAGTTCTTC. The chain employs TRBV7-2 and TRBJ2-1, with TRBD2 identical over 7 bases. V trimming: 8 bases; J trimming: 0 bases; junction bases outside the gene matches: 10. The CDR3 is made up of 16 amino acids. Germline CDR1 is SGHTA and CDR2 is FQGNSA.

This clonotype was recorded a few times. A junction end diverges from the germline sequence, so it may reflect a read error. This chain connects TRBV29-1 to TRBJ2-2; 10 positions agree with TRBD1. Germline V gives CDR1 SQVTM, CDR2 ANQGSEA. The CDR3 extends over 15 amino acids. The CDR3 spells CSGEFRDRGTGELFF. CDR3 in DNA: TGCAGCGGTGAATTCCGGGACAGGGGCACCGGGGAGCTGTTTTTT.

The table lists this clonotype with many counts. The chain couples TRBV6-2 or TRBV6-3 to TRBJ2-6; D may be TRBD1 (5 bases). The ends were cut back, 7 bases at V and 1 base at J, with 8 bases in the middle. Germline assignment: CDR1 MNHEY and CDR2 SVGEGT. There are 14 residues in the CDR3. CDR3 in amino acids: CASKTASGANVLTF. CDR3 nucleotides: TGTGCCAGCAAGACAGCGTCTGGGGCCAACGTCCTGACTTTC.

This clonotype was seen a few times. The gene calls are TRBV4-1 and TRBJ2-3; D not certain. Per germline, CDR1 MGHRA and CDR2 YSYEKL. V gave up 2 bases and J gave up 2 bases, with 11 bases separating them. This CDR3 contains 15 residues. This chain's CDR3 is CASSQRTYLTDTQYF. The CDR3 DNA reads TGCGCCAGCAGCCAACGGACCTACCTCACAGATACGCAGTATTTT.